Shown below are 30 T cell receptor beta chains from a single sample sequenced in a study of cytomegalovirus exposure and HLA in healthy donors. The PCR ran on 60 Vbeta and 13 Jbeta primers. Assay used: immunoSEQ multiplex PCR; TCRdb lists only in-frame clones, some missing. This table has 150,000 to 200,000 clones, roughly 80% appearing once. The source material was PBMCs. The receptors derive from a woman in her fifties or sixties in good health and CMV-seronegative.

This clone was observed a few times. The chain is built from TRBV7-9 and TRBJ1-4, with D uncertain. The V end was cut by 3 bases, the J end by 6 bases, with 8 bases between. The CDR3 is made up of 13 amino acids. CDR1 and CDR2 from the germline V gene are SEHNR and FQNEAQ (reference sequence). The CDR3 bases are TGTGCCAGCAGCTTCGCGCGGGATGAAAAACTGTTTTTT. Translation gives CASSFARDEKLFF.

This clone was recorded once. This chain uses TRBV6-6 with TRBJ1-2, with TRBD1 as a possible D gene (5 bases). Germline V gene data show CDR1 as MNHNY and CDR2 as SVGAGI (reference sequence). V was cut by 7 bases and J by 2 bases, with 20 bases left in between. The CDR3 contains 16 residues. The DNA of the CDR3 is TGTGCCAGCACCTCACCAGCGGGGGGGAACAACTATGGCTACACCTTC. It yields the protein CASTSPAGGNNYGYTF.

The V and J genes are TRBV16 and TRBJ2-7; TRBD2 might be the D (5 bases). Deletions cut 0 bases from V and 5 bases from J, with 17 bases between. The CDR3 runs to 16 residues. Germline V gives CDR1 KGHSY, CDR2 FQNENV. The CDR3: CASSQSFRGYLDEQYF. Here the CDR3 DNA reads TGTGCCAGCAGCCAATCATTCAGAGGGTATTTGGACGAGCAGTACTTC.

This clone has more than one count but fewer than ten. The chain recombines TRBV6-6 with TRBJ1-5; D unresolved. Between the trimmed V and J ends, which lost 0 bases and 6 bases, there was a span of 6 bases. The CDR3 contains 13 residues. Germline assignment: CDR1 MNHNY and CDR2 SVGAGI (reference sequence). CDR3 DNA: TGTGCCAGCAGTTACTCGAGGGTTCAGCCCCAGCATTTT. Translating gives CASSYSRVQPQHF.

The genes are TRBV18 and TRBJ2-1; TRBD2 agrees at 11 bases. The trim removed 6 bases at V and 7 bases at J, leaving 11 bases unmatched. In germline, CDR1 is KGHSH, CDR2 LQKENI. The CDR3 sequence is 16 residues long. For the CDR3, the DNA is TGTGCCAGCTCCCTTATGACTAGCGGGAAGGGGAATGAGCAGTTCTTC. This translates into CASSLMTSGKGNEQFF.

This chain links TRBV5-1 with TRBJ2-2; tentative D call: TRBD2 (5 bases). Germline lookup yields CDR1 SGHRS and CDR2 YFSETQ. Trimming took 3 bases from V and 8 from J, leaving 14 bases between them. This CDR3 spans 14 amino acids. This CDR3 reads CASSSNSETGELFF. CDR3 coding DNA: TGCGCCAGCAGCTCGAATAGCGAAACTGGGGAGCTGTTTTTT.

This clone appeared a single time. This chain connects TRBV28 to TRBJ2-7; D is ambiguous. V lost 5 bases and J lost 0, with 11 bases in between. This CDR3 spans 14 amino acids. CDR1 and CDR2 from the germline V gene are MDHEN and SYDVKM. The DNA for the CDR3 is TGTGCCAGCAGTCAATCCGGGTCCTCCTACGAGCAGTACTTC. It codes for CASSQSGSSYEQYF.

The chain is built from TRBV5-1 and TRBJ1-6; 7 nucleotides agree with TRBD1. Germline V gene sequence: CDR1 SGHRS, CDR2 YFSETQ. The CDR3 is 15 amino acids. Losses at the gene ends were 5 bases for V and 7 bases for J; bases not matched to a gene: 9. For the CDR3, the DNA is TGCGCCAGCAGAGATTGGGACAGCCAAAATTCACCCCTCCACTTT. Translated: CASRDWDSQNSPLHF.

Concerning this clone itself: Compared with germline, one end of the junction differs, possibly owing to a read error. Other DNA sequences in the sample encode the same CDR3. The chain recombines TRBV5-4 with TRBJ2-7; the match to TRBD1 covers 12 bases. This CDR3 is 15 amino acids long. From germline, CDR1 is SGHNT and CDR2 YYREEE (reference sequence). CDR3 region: CASSSGQGAFGEQYF. CDR3 in DNA: TGCGCCAGCAGCTCGGGACAGGGGGCGTTCGGCGAGCAGTACTTC.

This chain connects TRBV2 to TRBJ2-1; 7 bases fit TRBD1. CDR1 is SNHLY and CDR2 is FYNNEI in the germline V gene. Losses at the gene ends were 2 bases for V and 1 base for J; bases not matched to a gene: 17. The CDR3 consists of 20 residues. The CDR3 spells CASSEPTGIGALRSYNEQFF. For the CDR3, the DNA is TGTGCCAGCAGTGAACCGACAGGGATTGGGGCGTTAAGGTCCTACAATGAGCAGTTCTTC.

The V gene is TRBV19, the J gene TRBJ1-6; the D gene is possibly TRBD1 (6 bases). Germline V gives CDR1 LNHDA, CDR2 SQIVND (reference sequence). The CDR3 runs 15 residues. V gave up 9 bases and J gave up 6 bases, with 18 bases separating them. Here the CDR3 reads CASRAQGIGNSPLHF. The CDR3 nucleotides read TGTGCCAGCCGGGCCCAGGGGATTGGTAATTCACCCCTCCACTTT.

This chain uses TRBV28 with TRBJ2-4; 9 nucleotides align to TRBD1. The CDR3 contains 18 residues. J was trimmed by 3 bases and V by 3 bases; bases with no gene match: 12. CDR1 is MDHEN, CDR2 SYDVKM, per germline. The CDR3 sequence: CASSLGGTGPYGKNIQYF. For the CDR3, the DNA is TGTGCCAGCAGTTTGGGTGGGACAGGGCCTTATGGCAAAAACATTCAGTACTTC.

The chain carries TRBV6-5 and TRBJ2-3, with 8 bases that match TRBD2. Germline CDR1 MNHEY, CDR2 SVGAGI. The V segment lost 4 bases and the J segment 0 bases; nucleotides outside the gene matches: 3. CDR3 size: 15 residues. The CDR3 loop is CASSLGLASTDTQYF. The CDR3 region has the DNA TGTGCCAGCAGTTTAGGACTAGCCAGCACAGATACGCAGTATTTT.

This clone was observed a single time. The rearrangement joins TRBV7-9 to TRBJ1-1; 7 bases line up with TRBD1. After removal of 5 bases from V and 6 bases from J, the junction contained 12 bases not matched to a gene. CDR1 and CDR2 from the germline V gene are SEHNR and FQNEAQ (reference sequence). The CDR3 is made up of 15 amino acids. CDR3 in DNA: TGTGCCAGCAGCCAAAAAAAAGACAGGGACTCTGAAGCTTTCTTT. It yields the protein CASSQKKDRDSEAFF.

The gene calls are TRBV28 and TRBJ2-5; 7 positions agree with TRBD2. The DNA end is more similar to TRBJ2-7, so the J call may be wrong. Germline values: CDR1 MDHEN, CDR2 SYDVKM. This CDR3 has 13 amino acids. As DNA, the CDR3 is TGTGCCACCACCGGGACTATATTATCCGAGCAGTACTTC. Encoded protein: CATTGTILSEQYF.

This clone was counted a single time. The chain couples TRBV4-3 to TRBJ2-5; no definite D call. With 2 bases removed from V and 2 bases from J, the gap between germline ends came to 9 bases. This CDR3 is built from 14 residues. The germline V gene has CDR1 LGHNA and CDR2 YSLEER. The DNA for the CDR3 is TGCGCCAGCAGCCAATCCTACCTACAAGAGACCCAGTACTTC. This codes for CASSQSYLQETQYF.

This clone came up a few times. The CDR3 loop is CASSPTWALGSSYEQYF. The CDR3 region has the DNA TGTGCCAGCAGCCCAACATGGGCCCTCGGAAGCTCCTACGAGCAGTACTTC. The gene calls are TRBV14 and TRBJ2-7; no definite D call. The germline V gene has CDR1 SGHDN and CDR2 FVKESK. CDR3 length: 17 amino acids. V dropped 4 bases and J dropped 0 bases, with 19 bases sitting between them.

This clone was counted only a few times. The genes are TRBV4-3 and TRBJ2-1; 9 positions agree with TRBD2. V lost 1 base, J lost 6 bases, and 4 bases stayed unmatched. Germline CDR1 is LGHNA and CDR2 is YSLEER. CDR3 size: 15 residues. The CDR3 here is CASSQVLAGINEQFF. CDR3 nucleotide sequence: TGCGCCAGCAGCCAAGTCCTAGCGGGGATCAATGAGCAGTTCTTC.

This chain uses TRBV9 with TRBJ1-2, with 10 bases fitting TRBD1. Germline V lookup: CDR1 SGDLS, CDR2 YYNGEE. This CDR3 is built from 15 residues. V shed 0 bases and J 4 bases; nucleotides not matched to a gene: 3. CDR3 coding DNA: TGTGCCAGCAGCGTAGGGACAGGGGGTAGCTATGGCTACACCTTC. Amino acid sequence: CASSVGTGGSYGYTF.

The V and J genes are TRBV29-1 and TRBJ2-5, with D possibly TRBD2 on 6 matching bases. The V end was cut by 3 bases, the J end by 13 bases, with 18 bases between. This CDR3 is built from 12 residues. Germline-derived CDR1 and CDR2 are SQVTM and ANQGSEA. Here the CDR3 DNA reads TGCAGCGTTGATGGTTGGAGGGTTGGTCCGTACTTC. Amino acid sequence: CSVDGWRVGPYF.

The chain has TRBV6-5 and TRBJ2-7, with TRBD1 identical over 9 bases. Germline V gene lookup returns CDR1 MNHEY and CDR2 SVGAGI. The CDR3 covers 15 residues. The ends lost 3 bases at V and 12 bases at J; junction bases unmatched: 15. The CDR3 protein is CASSYNRDREGRRYF. The CDR3 nucleotides read TGTGCCAGCAGTTATAACCGGGACAGGGAGGGCCGGCGGTACTTC.

The gene calls are TRBV28 and TRBJ1-5; D not certain. The CDR3 extends over 15 amino acids. Trimming removed 3 bases at V and 2 bases at J, with 11 bases between. The germline gives CDR1 MDHEN, CDR2 SYDVKM. CDR3 in amino acids: CASSFVLRGNQPQHF. DNA for the CDR3: TGTGCCAGCAGTTTCGTCCTTCGGGGCAATCAGCCCCAGCATTTT. Full variable domain (remainder filled in from reference TRBV28 and TRBJ1-5): DVKVTQSSRYLVKRTGEKVFLECVQDMDHENMFWYRQDPGLGLRLIYFSYDVKMKEKGDIPEGYSVSREKKERFSLILESASTNQTSMYLCASSFVLRGNQPQHFGDGTRLSIL.

This clone was detected only a few times. V gene TRBV4-1 combines with J gene TRBJ2-7; maybe TRBD2 (5 bases). V lost 1 base to trimming and J lost 0 bases, with 16 bases between them. The CDR3 runs 17 residues. Looked up from germline, CDR1 is MGHRA and CDR2 is YSYEKL. The CDR3 DNA reads as TGCGCCAGCAGCCAAGGGAGCAGCGGCTGGAGCTCCTACGAGCAGTACTTC. It translates to CASSQGSSGWSSYEQYF.

A word on this clone: One end of the junction varies from germline; a read error may be responsible. The rearrangement uses TRBV7-2 and TRBJ2-3; 11 bases fit TRBD2. The germline V gene has CDR1 SGHTA and CDR2 FQGNSA. CDR3 size: 18 residues. Written as DNA, the CDR3 is TGTGCCAGCAGCCTAGCGGGGGGAGCGGGGGGGCGGTCAGATACGCAGTATTTT. Encoded protein: CASSLAGGAGGRSDTQYF.

V is TRBV11-2 and J is TRBJ2-7, with TRBD1 as a possible D gene (6 bases). Germline CDR1 reads SGHAT; CDR2 reads FQNNGV. The V and J ends lost 6 bases and 3 bases respectively, with 9 bases between them. The length of the CDR3 is 12 residues. The CDR3 region is CASSGQYYEQYF. CDR3 DNA: TGTGCCAGCAGTGGACAGTACTACGAGCAGTACTTC.

V and J are TRBV28 and TRBJ1-2; D might be TRBD1 (6 bases). V lost 6 bases, J lost 0 bases, and 14 bases lay in between. The germline CDR1 and CDR2 sequences are MDHEN and SYDVKM. The CDR3 sequence is 15 residues long. Here the CDR3 reads CASSLNTGTNYGYTF. The CDR3 DNA is TGTGCCAGCAGCCTCAATACAGGGACTAACTATGGCTACACCTTC.

The chain has TRBV10-3 and TRBJ2-2, with D maybe TRBD2 (6 bases). The CDR3 has 13 residues. Germline V gene lookup returns CDR1 ENHRY and CDR2 SYGVKD. The V gene lost 8 bases and the J gene lost 1 base, with 8 bases spanning the gap. The CDR3 DNA reads as TGTGCCATCCCCGGGGGGAACACCGGGGAGCTGTTTTTT. Protein product: CAIPGGNTGELFF.

V gene TRBV7-9 combines with J gene TRBJ2-7; a weak D match, TRBD2 (5 bases). From germline, CDR1 is SEHNR and CDR2 FQNEAQ (reference sequence). The CDR3 has 14 residues. The germline V and J ends were trimmed by 3 bases and 2 bases, with 11 bases remaining between them. Written as DNA, the CDR3 is TGTGCCAGCAGCTTCCCGGGGTTGCCCTACGAGCAGTACTTC. Translated: CASSFPGLPYEQYF.

The chain recombines TRBV2 with TRBJ1-1; D call uncertain. CDR1 SNHLY and CDR2 FYNNEI come from the germline V gene. Trimming removed 8 bases at V and 6 bases at J, with 19 bases between. The CDR3 is made up of 14 amino acids. Here the CDR3 DNA reads TGTGCCAGCCACGTCGGGGTCCTCCTGGCTGAAGCTTTCTTT. Translating it yields CASHVGVLLAEAFF.

This clone has just a few counts. V usage is TRBV11-2 and J usage is TRBJ1-1, with a tentative D call TRBD1 (5 bases). V was pared by 5 bases and J by 1 base, with 8 bases between. CDR1 is SGHAT, CDR2 FQNNGV, per germline. The CDR3 runs to 13 residues. CDR3: CASSRTGNTEAFF. The DNA of the CDR3 is TGTGCCAGCAGCCGCACAGGGAACACTGAAGCTTTCTTT.